The 31 T cell receptor beta chains reported below all come from one sample, sequenced in a study of CD8 T cells in ankylosing spondylitis. General observations from the study: Eight highly homologous variants made up a TCR beta motif, and this motif appeared characteristic of ankylosing spondylitis blood.

Via MiXCR, TCRdb re-called the 5' RACE reads, giving one row per CDR3 protein. The sample consists of around 770,000 distinct CDR3 sequences, roughly 12% of them appearing once. The antigens these receptors bind are not known. Sequenced sample: blood, either unsorted or a sorted T cell fraction (not recorded which). The receptors originated from a male donor with ankylosing spondylitis.

In this sample, this clonotype turned up many times. The V and J genes are TRBV13 and TRBJ2-7, with D unresolved. The ends were cut back, 5 bases at V and 3 bases at J, with 17 bases in the middle. The CDR3 extends over 15 amino acids. Germline V gives CDR1 PRHDT, CDR2 FYEKMQ (reference sequence). The CDR3 reads CASSGRRSSFYEQYF. CDR3 DNA: TGTGCCAGCAGCGGTCGACGGAGTTCGTTCTACGAGCAGTACTTC.

This chain joins TRBV20-1 and TRBJ1-5; no clear D gene. The V and J ends lost 4 bases and 3 bases respectively, with 10 bases between them. Per the germline V gene, CDR1 is DFQATT and CDR2 is SNEGSKA (reference sequence). The CDR3 extends over 13 amino acids. Written as DNA, the CDR3 is TGCAGTGCTAATAAGGTTCTCAATCAGCCCCAGCATTTT. Translating it yields CSANKVLNQPQHF.

This clonotype was observed a handful of times. The chain recombines TRBV18 with TRBJ1-2; 11 nucleotides line up with TRBD1. Trimming at V came to 6 bases and at J to 8 bases, leaving 11 bases not matched to a gene. CDR3 size: 15 residues. From germline, CDR1 is KGHSH and CDR2 LQKENI. CDR3 DNA sequence: TGTGCCAGCTCCCCCGTGAGGGACAGGGGGTACGGCTACACCTTC. It encodes CASSPVRDRGYGYTF.

This rearrangement joins TRBV27 to TRBJ2-1; 7 nucleotides agree with TRBD1. Germline-derived CDR1 and CDR2 are MNHEY and SMNVEV (reference sequence). This CDR3 has 14 amino acids. V was clipped by 5 bases and J by 4 bases; unmatched bases: 5. In DNA, the CDR3 is TGTGCCAGCAGTGTCCGGGACAGTTACAATGAGCAGTTCTTC. Its protein product is CASSVRDSYNEQFF.

This clonotype has a handful of counts. The chain couples TRBV10-3 to TRBJ1-1, with unresolved D. The CDR3 consists of 15 residues. Trimming shortened V by 6 bases and J by 0 bases, and 14 bases separated the two germline ends. Germline V CDR1 and CDR2: ENHRY, SYGVKD. The CDR3, as DNA: TGTGCCATCAGGCCTGACGAGGTAGTGAACACTGAAGCTTTCTTT. Encoded protein: CAIRPDEVVNTEAFF.

The genes are TRBV28 and TRBJ2-3; 7 positions agree with TRBD2. The junction had 5 bases not matched to a gene; V was cut back by 11 bases and J by 3 bases. The CDR3 is 12 residues long. Germline V gives CDR1 MDHEN, CDR2 SYDVKM. In DNA form, the CDR3 reads TGTGCCTCCCTGGGGGGGACAGATACGCAGTATTTT. This translates into CASLGGTDTQYF.

This clonotype was detected a few times. The chain recombines TRBV21-1 with TRBJ2-1; whether TRBD1, the table's D call, matches the DNA was not checked. TRBV21-1 is classified as a pseudogene. The CDR3 spans 16 residues. CDR3 sequence reads: CASSCLAGTQLDEQFF. The CDR3 region has the DNA TGTGCCAGCAGCTGCTTAGCCGGGACACAACTCGATGAGCAGTTCTTC.

This chain connects TRBV15 to TRBJ2-1, with TRBD1 identical over 9 bases. Germline CDR1 is LNHNV and CDR2 is YYDKDF (reference sequence). There are 13 residues in the CDR3. The trim removed 0 bases at V and 15 bases at J, leaving 6 bases unmatched. The CDR3 nucleotides are TGTGCCACCAGCAGAGATCCGGGACAGGGCACGTTCTTC. Amino acid sequence: CATSRDPGQGTFF. Full variable domain (rest looked up from reference TRBV15 and TRBJ2-1): DAMVIQNPRYQVTQFGKPVTLSCSQTLNHNVMYWYQQKSSQAPKLLFHYYDKDFNNEADTPDNFQSRRPNTSFCFLDIRSPGLGDTAMYLCATSRDPGQGTFFGPGTRLTVL.

This clonotype was found a few times. The chain employs TRBV5-1 and TRBJ2-1, with TRBD2 matching 11 bases. J lost 4 bases, V lost 3 bases, and 3 bases had no gene match. Germline loops: CDR1 SGHRS, CDR2 YFSETQ. The CDR3 spans 15 residues. Here the CDR3 DNA reads TGCGCCAGCAGCTGGGGACTAGCGGTATACAATGAGCAGTTCTTC. The encoded protein is CASSWGLAVYNEQFF. The complete variable domain, with remaining parts taken from reference TRBV5-1 and TRBJ2-1, reads KAGVTQTPRYLIKTRGQQVTLSCSPISGHRSVSWYQQTPGQGLQFLFEYFSETQRNKGNFPGRFSGRQFSNSRSEMNVSTLELGDSALYLCASSWGLAVYNEQFFGPGTRLTVL.

To note about this clonotype: This may be a read error, as it is one base from a much larger clone. The chain links TRBV12-3 or TRBV12-4 to TRBJ2-1; 7 bases align to TRBD1. Trimming took 2 bases from V and 2 from J; bases not matched to a gene: 3. This CDR3 is 15 amino acids long. For the CDR3, the DNA is TGTGCCAGCAGTTTAATCGGGACAGCCTACAATGAGCAGTTCTTC. It translates to CASSLIGTAYNEQFF.

This clonotype was detected only a few times. The rearrangement uses TRBV20-1 and TRBJ1-1; no clear D gene. The V gene's germline CDR1 is DFQATT and CDR2 SNEGSKA (reference sequence). The CDR3 is 13 residues long. The ends were cut back, 4 bases at V and 3 bases at J, with 12 bases in the middle. In DNA, the CDR3 is TGCAGTGCTAAAGAGGGTTCGGACACTGAAGCTTTCTTT. Protein product: CSAKEGSDTEAFF.

This clonotype was found a few times. This chain uses TRBV10-3 with TRBJ1-4, with D tentatively TRBD1 (6 bases). The V and J ends lost 3 bases and 5 bases respectively, with 10 bases between them. The germline V gene encodes CDR1 ENHRY and CDR2 SYGVKD. The CDR3 covers 14 residues. The CDR3 sequence: CAISERGGNEKLFF. DNA of the CDR3: TGTGCCATCAGTGAAAGGGGGGGAAATGAAAAACTGTTTTTT.

This clonotype was observed a few times. The V call is TRBV4-1, the J call TRBJ2-1, with D possibly matching TRBD1 (7 bases). CDR1 and CDR2 (germline): MGHRA, YSYEKL. Trimming took off 6 bases at V and 3 bases at J, with 12 bases between the two ends. The CDR3 totals 14 residues. The CDR3 DNA follows: TGCGCCAGCAGGCGGGACAGAAACTACAATGAGCAGTTCTTC. Translated: CASRRDRNYNEQFF.

The chain recombines TRBV11-3 with TRBJ2-3, with D hard to call. This CDR3 is built from 11 residues. The V end was cut by 5 bases, the J end by 7 bases, with 7 bases between. Looked up from germline, CDR1 is SGHNT and CDR2 is YENEEA. The CDR3 protein is CASSPHNTQYF. The DNA for the CDR3 is TGTGCCAGCAGCCCCCATAATACGCAGTATTTT.

At least ten counts were recorded for this clonotype. The chain recombines TRBV20-1 with TRBJ2-5, with TRBD2 identical over 9 bases. V shed 8 bases, J shed 1 base, and the junction held 11 bases outside the gene matches. The germline V gene encodes CDR1 DFQATT and CDR2 SNEGSKA (reference sequence). The CDR3 spans 15 residues. The DNA of the CDR3 is TGCAGTACGCGTCCGTCTAGCGGGACCCAAGAGACCCAGTACTTC. This encodes CSTRPSSGTQETQYF.

About this clonotype itself: The junction differs from germline at one of its ends, possibly a read error. The CDR3 DNA reads as TGCAGTGCCGGGGGGCCACGGGGCGATTCTTCCTACGAGCGGTACTTC. This translates into CSAGGPRGDSSYERYF. The V gene is TRBV20-1, the J gene TRBJ2-7; TRBD2 might be the D (7 bases). Germline CDR1 DFQATT, CDR2 SNEGSKA (reference sequence). The CDR3 is made up of 16 amino acids.

The table lists this clonotype with many counts. The V gene is TRBV20-1, the J gene TRBJ2-3; 9 positions match TRBD1. The germline V gene has CDR1 DFQATT and CDR2 SNEGSKA (reference sequence). This CDR3 region has 14 residues. Trimming cost V 3 bases and J 2 bases; bases outside gene matches: 3. CDR3 sequence reads: CSARTGGNTDTQYF. In nucleotides, the CDR3 is TGCAGTGCTAGGACAGGGGGGAACACAGATACGCAGTATTTT.

Written as DNA, the CDR3 is TGTGCCAGCAACAACCAGGGGGATGGGACCCAGTACTTC. Encoded protein: CASNNQGDGTQYF. This chain links TRBV2 with TRBJ2-5, with 7 nucleotides matching TRBD1. Germline CDR1 reads SNHLY; CDR2 reads FYNNEI. This CDR3 has 13 amino acids. V lost 7 bases and J lost 7; bases outside the gene matches: 9.

The V gene is TRBV12-3 or TRBV12-4, the J gene TRBJ1-1; no definite D call. V lost 8 bases and J 3 bases, leaving 10 bases between the germline ends. The CDR3 consists of 12 residues. CDR3 bases: TGTGCCAGCGAAAGGGATCACACTGAAGCTTTCTTT. Translating gives CASERDHTEAFF.

Only a few counts were recorded for this clonotype. The chain is built from TRBV6-1 and TRBJ2-7; D is unresolved. The V end was cut by 5 bases, the J end by 0 bases, with 14 bases between. The germline V gene encodes CDR1 MNHNS and CDR2 SASEGT. The CDR3 runs 15 residues. The CDR3 DNA reads as TGTGCCAGCAGTATAACCCCTAAGGCCTCCTACGAGCAGTACTTC. This gives the protein CASSITPKASYEQYF.

This chain links TRBV12-3 or TRBV12-4 with TRBJ1-2; TRBD1 matches 7 bases. Trimming removed 7 bases from V and 7 bases from J; junction bases left unmatched: 9. This CDR3 has 13 residues. The CDR3 region has the DNA TGTGCCAGCACGCGGAAAGGGGGCGGTGGCTACACCTTC. Residues: CASTRKGGGGYTF.

This clonotype was counted only a few times. This chain connects TRBV20-1 to TRBJ2-3; D remains unclear. Germline V gives CDR1 DFQATT, CDR2 SNEGSKA (reference sequence). The ends were cut back, 0 bases at V and 0 bases at J, with 13 bases in the middle. There are 16 residues in the CDR3. The CDR3 region is CSARDPRQWSTDTQYF. CDR3 DNA sequence: TGCAGTGCTAGAGATCCTAGGCAGTGGAGCACAGATACGCAGTATTTT.

V is TRBV30 and J is TRBJ2-6; no definite D call. Germline V gene sequence: CDR1 GTSNPN, CDR2 SVGIG (reference sequence). Between the trimmed V and J ends, which lost 0 bases and 0 bases, there was a span of 12 bases. There are 17 residues in the CDR3. CDR3: CAWSVRQVVSGANVLTF. CDR3 DNA: TGTGCCTGGAGTGTACGCCAGGTAGTCTCTGGGGCCAACGTCCTGACTTTC.

A few counts support this clonotype. The gene calls are TRBV7-2 and TRBJ1-1, with D tentatively TRBD1 (5 bases). This CDR3 is 15 amino acids long. From germline, CDR1 is SGHTA and CDR2 FQGNSA. Between the trimmed V and J ends, which lost 2 bases and 4 bases, there was a span of 14 bases. This CDR3 is CASSLRGIAGTEAFF. Written as DNA, the CDR3 is TGTGCCAGCAGCTTACGGGGGATAGCGGGCACTGAAGCTTTCTTT. Full variable domain (remainder filled in from reference TRBV7-2 and TRBJ1-1): GAGVSQSPSNKVTEKGKDVELRCDPISGHTALYWYRQSLGQGLEFLIYFQGNSAPDKSGLPSDRFSAERTGGSVSTLTIQRTQQEDSAVYLCASSLRGIAGTEAFFGQGTRLTVV.

The gene calls are TRBV3-1 and TRBJ2-3; D is ambiguous. Trimming pared 2 bases from V and 4 bases from J, leaving 16 bases between. This CDR3 spans 16 amino acids. The germline V gene has CDR1 LGHDT and CDR2 YNNKEL (reference sequence). The CDR3 region is CASSQRFSGSADTQYF. The CDR3 bases are TGTGCCAGCAGCCAACGTTTTAGTGGATCCGCAGATACGCAGTATTTT.

Here the CDR3 DNA reads TGTGCCAGCAAGACCGGGTCGAGTGGAGGCTACACCTTC. It encodes CASKTGSSGGYTF. J is TRBJ1-2 and V is TRBV12-3 or TRBV12-4; unclear D gene. V lost 7 bases to trimming and J lost 8 bases, with 17 bases between them. The CDR3 consists of 13 residues.

V usage is TRBV20-1 and J usage is TRBJ2-1; no reliable D call. The CDR3 length is 13 residues. Germline-derived CDR1 and CDR2 are DFQATT and SNEGSKA (reference sequence). Trimming removed 5 bases from V and 3 bases from J, with 11 bases in between. As DNA, the CDR3 is TGCAGTGCTTCCACTGGCGTCTACAATGAGCAGTTCTTC. Amino acids: CSASTGVYNEQFF.

V is TRBV7-2 and J is TRBJ1-1; TRBD1 aligns across 8 bases. V shed 5 bases and J 1 base; nucleotides not matched to a gene: 12. The CDR3 is made up of 17 amino acids. Germline V CDR1 and CDR2: SGHTA, FQGNSA. The CDR3 bases are TGTGCCAGCAGCCCCTACGACAGGGGACTACCGAACACTGAAGCTTTCTTT. It yields the protein CASSPYDRGLPNTEAFF. The full variable domain, with the rest looked up from reference TRBV7-2 and TRBJ1-1, is GAGVSQSPSNKVTEKGKDVELRCDPISGHTALYWYRQSLGQGLEFLIYFQGNSAPDKSGLPSDRFSAERTGGSVSTLTIQRTQQEDSAVYLCASSPYDRGLPNTEAFFGQGTRLTVV.

This clonotype occurred a few times. This rearrangement joins TRBV9 to TRBJ2-1; 14 nucleotides agree with TRBD2. Looked up from germline, CDR1 is SGDLS and CDR2 is YYNGEE. With 3 bases clipped from V and 14 bases from J, the junction kept 7 bases outside the gene matches. The CDR3 extends over 14 amino acids. The CDR3 loop is CASSADPTSGREFF. The CDR3, as DNA: TGTGCCAGCAGCGCGGATCCGACTAGCGGGAGGGAGTTCTTC. Supplemented by reference TRBV9 and TRBJ2-1, the full variable domain reads DSGVTQTPKHLITATGQRVTLRCSPRSGDLSVYWYQQSLDQGLQFLIQYYNGEERAKGNILERFSAQQFPDLHSELNLSSLELGDSALYFCASSADPTSGREFFGPGTRLTVL.

J is TRBJ2-1 and V is TRBV29-1; no firm D call. This CDR3 spans 14 amino acids. The germline gives CDR1 SQVTM, CDR2 ANQGSEA. V lost 3 bases to trimming and J lost 7 bases, with 16 bases between them. In DNA form, the CDR3 reads TGCAGCGTTGATAGGGCCCGTTCTATGAATGAGCAGTTCTTC. It translates to CSVDRARSMNEQFF.

This rearrangement joins TRBV10-3 to TRBJ1-5; D perhaps matches TRBD1 (5 bases). Germline CDR1 reads ENHRY; CDR2 reads SYGVKD. This CDR3 is built from 14 residues. V was clipped by 10 bases and J by 2 bases, with 15 bases between them. The CDR3 DNA is TGTGCCACCAGGGAGCAGGTCGGCAATCAGCCCCAGCATTTT. It yields the protein CATREQVGNQPQHF.